The 12 T cell receptor beta chains presented below share a single source sample, sequenced in a study of identical twins. Via MiXCR, TCRdb re-called the 5' RACE reads, giving one row per CDR3 protein. The data contain roughly 720,000 distinct CDR3 sequences, 15% to 20% of them singletons. In addition, the sample was reused for a study of T cells expressing NK-cell markers.

Material: PBMCs. These TCRs come from a woman aged 18 to 35 in good health.

This clonotype was seen more than once but under ten times. Sequence at one end of the junction differs from germline and may be a read error. This chain connects TRBV7-7 to TRBJ2-3; TRBD2 matches at 10 bases. This CDR3 region has 14 residues. Germline values: CDR1 SSHAT, CDR2 FNYEAQ (reference sequence). The CDR3 region has the DNA TGTGCTAGCAGCTTCAGCGGGGGGGCGAATACGCAGTATTTT. Translating it yields CASSFSGGANTQYF.

This clonotype was seen at least ten times. This sequence joins TRBV4-1 and TRBJ2-7; no reliable D call. The V end lost 7 bases, the J end lost 4 bases, and 20 bases lay between the germline ends. CDR3 length: 15 amino acids. Germline V gives CDR1 MGHRA, CDR2 YSYEKL. CDR3 loop: CASTPVTLDLYEQYF. The CDR3, as DNA: TGCGCCAGCACCCCGGTGACTCTAGATTTGTACGAGCAGTACTTC.

The chain has TRBV29-1 and TRBJ2-3; 7 bases are a match to TRBD2. The V gene end was trimmed by 4 bases and the J gene end by 3 bases; junction bases not matched to a gene: 10. This CDR3 is built from 15 residues. Germline CDR1 SQVTM, CDR2 ANQGSEA. In DNA form, the CDR3 reads TGCAGCGTTGGGAAGGCGGGAGTACGGACAGATACGCAGTATTTT. Translation: CSVGKAGVRTDTQYF.

This clonotype occurred a few times. The chain carries TRBV5-4 and TRBJ2-3; TRBD1 might be the D (6 bases). The V and J ends lost 4 bases and 5 bases respectively, with 17 bases between them. CDR3 length equals 15 residues. Germline CDR1 and CDR2: SGHNT and YYREEE (reference sequence). The CDR3 region is CASSGLIEGGDTQYF. The CDR3 DNA reads TGTGCCAGCAGCGGGCTAATTGAAGGGGGAGATACGCAGTATTTT. Combining the CDR3 with reference TRBV5-4 and TRBJ2-3 gives the whole variable domain ETGVTQSPTHLIKTRGQQVTLRCSSQSGHNTVSWYQQALGQGPQFIFQYYREEENGRGNFPPRFSGLQFPNYSSELNVNALELDDSALYLCASSGLIEGGDTQYFGPGTRLTVL.

This clonotype was seen only a few times. The V gene is TRBV20-1, the J gene TRBJ2-1, with D tentatively TRBD2 (5 bases). This CDR3 contains 15 residues. V was trimmed by 4 bases and J by 0 bases, leaving 13 bases between them. Germline V CDR1 and CDR2: DFQATT, SNEGSKA (reference sequence). This chain's CDR3 is CSAIDSVNSYNEQFF. CDR3 nucleotide sequence: TGCAGTGCTATCGATAGCGTAAACTCCTACAATGAGCAGTTCTTC.

J is TRBJ1-5 and V is TRBV18, with D hard to call. This CDR3 is 12 amino acids long. The V end lost 6 bases, the J end lost 4 bases, and 7 bases lay between the germline ends. CDR1 is KGHSH, CDR2 LQKENI, per germline. The CDR3 loop reads CASSFWNQPQHF. The CDR3, as DNA: TGTGCCAGCTCCTTTTGGAATCAGCCCCAGCATTTT. The full variable domain, rest sourced from reference TRBV18 and TRBJ1-5, is NAGVMQNPRHLVRRRGQEARLRCSPMKGHSHVYWYRQLPEEGLKFMVYLQKENIIDESGMPKERFSAEFPKEGPSILRIQQVVRGDSAAYFCASSFWNQPQHFGDGTRLSIL.

The chain recombines TRBV7-6 with TRBJ2-7; TRBD2 matches 7 bases. Germline V gives CDR1 SGHVS, CDR2 FNYEAQ. V was clipped by 5 bases and J by 4 bases; unmatched bases: 8. The CDR3 spans 14 residues. In DNA, the CDR3 is TGTGCCAGCAGCCTCAAGCGGGGCGGGTACGAGCAGTACTTC. Amino acid sequence: CASSLKRGGYEQYF. The full variable domain, completed using reference TRBV7-6 and TRBJ2-7, is GAGVSQSPRYKVTKRGQDVALRCDPISGHVSLYWYRQALGQGPEFLTYFNYEAQQDKSGLPNDRFSAERPEGSISTLTIQRTEQRDSAMYRCASSLKRGGYEQYFGPGTRLTVT.

This clonotype was observed a handful of times. This chain joins TRBV20-1 and TRBJ2-3, with D possibly TRBD2 on 5 matching bases. The CDR3 sequence is 15 residues long. V was clipped by 0 bases and J by 1 base, with 11 bases between them. Germline V gene sequence: CDR1 DFQATT, CDR2 SNEGSKA (reference sequence). CDR3 nucleotides: TGCAGTGCTAGAGATCTTAGCGTGGGCACAGATACGCAGTATTTT. This codes for CSARDLSVGTDTQYF.

The CDR3 coding sequence is TGTGCCAGCAGGCGACAGGGGGGTGAAGCTTTCTTT. Amino acids: CASRRQGGEAFF. The V gene is TRBV12-3 or TRBV12-4, the J gene TRBJ1-1; 9 nucleotides match TRBD1. V trimming: 6 bases; J trimming: 7 bases; junction bases outside the gene matches: 3. This CDR3 spans 12 amino acids.

This chain uses TRBV12-3 or TRBV12-4 with TRBJ1-2; tentative D call: TRBD1 (6 bases). Trimming removed 4 bases from V and 3 bases from J, with 9 bases in between. This CDR3 comprises 13 residues. The CDR3 DNA sequence: TGTGCCAGCAGTTCGGACAGCTACTATGGCTACACCTTC. Translated, it gives CASSSDSYYGYTF.

V is TRBV7-2 and J is TRBJ2-2, with D perhaps TRBD1 (6 bases). Trimming removed 8 bases at V and 2 bases at J, with 15 bases between. CDR3 size: 15 residues. The germline gives CDR1 SGHTA, CDR2 FQGNSA. The DNA of the CDR3 is TGTGCCAGCGCCGGGCAGACAGGCAACACCGGGGAGCTGTTTTTT. Translation: CASAGQTGNTGELFF.

CDR3 sequence: CASSLPGQTYGYTF. CDR3 nucleotide sequence: TGCGCCAGCAGTTTACCGGGACAGACCTATGGCTACACCTTC. J is TRBJ1-2 and V is TRBV5-1, with 7 bases lining up with TRBD1. The CDR3 is 14 residues long. The germline V gene has CDR1 SGHRS and CDR2 YFSETQ. The V segment lost 5 bases and the J segment 4 bases; nucleotides outside the gene matches: 8.